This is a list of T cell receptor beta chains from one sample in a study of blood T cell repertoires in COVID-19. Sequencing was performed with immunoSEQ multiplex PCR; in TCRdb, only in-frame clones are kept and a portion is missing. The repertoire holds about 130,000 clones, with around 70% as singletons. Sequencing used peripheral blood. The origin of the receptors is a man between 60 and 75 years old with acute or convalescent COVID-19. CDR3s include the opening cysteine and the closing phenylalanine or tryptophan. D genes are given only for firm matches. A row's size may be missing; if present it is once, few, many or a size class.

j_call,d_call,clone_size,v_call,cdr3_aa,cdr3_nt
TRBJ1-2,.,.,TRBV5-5,CASSLVAGTNYGYTF,TGTGCCAGCAGCTTGGTGGCAGGAACTAACTATGGCTACACCTTC
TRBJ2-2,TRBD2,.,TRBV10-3,CAIRSSSGERHGELFF,TGTGCCATCAGGTCTTCTAGCGGAGAGAGACACGGGGAGCTGTTTTTT
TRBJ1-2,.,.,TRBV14,CASSSELRSYGYTF,TGTGCCAGCAGCTCCGAGCTCCGGAGCTATGGCTACACCTTC
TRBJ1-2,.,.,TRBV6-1,CASTTQGNYGYTF,TGTGCCAGCACCACACAGGGAAACTATGGCTACACCTTC
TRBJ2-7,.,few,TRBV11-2,CASSFDGAYEQYF,TGTGCCAGCAGTTTTGACGGGGCCTACGAGCAGTACTTC
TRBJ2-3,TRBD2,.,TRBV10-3,CAIVRELTDTQYF,TGTGCCATCGTGCGGGAGCTAACAGATACGCAGTATTTT
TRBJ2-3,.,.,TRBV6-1,CASSERKGSEGTDTQYF,TGTGCCAGCAGTGAGCGCAAGGGTTCGGAGGGCACAGATACGCAGTATTTT
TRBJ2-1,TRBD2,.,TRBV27,CAKRGAGGNNEQFF,TGTGCCAAACGGGGGGCGGGGGGTAACAATGAGCAGTTCTTC
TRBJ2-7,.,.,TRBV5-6,CASSLAYGAYEQYF,TGTGCCAGCAGCTTGGCATACGGAGCCTACGAGCAGTACTTC
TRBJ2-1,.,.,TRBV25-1,CASSERQVNEQFF,TGTGCCAGCAGCGAGAGACAGGTCAATGAGCAGTTCTTC
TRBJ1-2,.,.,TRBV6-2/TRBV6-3,CASSYLSYGYTF,TGTGCCAGCAGTTATTTGAGCTATGGCTACACCTTC
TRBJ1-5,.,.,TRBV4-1,CASSQELADRLNQPQHF,TGCGCCAGCAGCCAAGAGCTTGCGGACAGACTAAATCAGCCCCAGCATTTT
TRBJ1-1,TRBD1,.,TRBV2,CASSDLGRDRGIAEAFF,TGTGCCAGCAGTGACCTGGGGAGGGACAGGGGGATAGCTGAAGCTTTCTTT
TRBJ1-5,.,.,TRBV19,CASSMAGLNQPQHF,TGTGCCAGTAGTATGGCAGGGCTCAATCAGCCCCAGCATTTT
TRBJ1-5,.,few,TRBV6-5,CASRSTGRNQPQHF,TGTGCCAGCCGAAGTACAGGGCGAAATCAGCCCCAGCATTTT
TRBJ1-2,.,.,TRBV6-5,CASSYSTGLLNYGYTF,TGTGCCAGCAGTTACTCCACAGGATTACTTAACTATGGCTACACCTTC
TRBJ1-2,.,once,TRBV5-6,CASSLGGGGYTF,TGTGCCAGCAGCTTGGGGGGCGGTGGCTACACCTTC
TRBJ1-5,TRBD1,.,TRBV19,CASSQTRTGGNQPQHF,TGTGCCAGTAGCCAAACTAGGACAGGGGGCAATCAGCCCCAGCATTTT
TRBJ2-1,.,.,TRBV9,CASSVAGSYNEQFF,TGTGCCAGCAGCGTAGCGGGTAGCTACAATGAGCAGTTCTTC
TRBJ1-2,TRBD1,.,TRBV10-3,CAISEGGQGLYGYTF,TGTGCCATCAGTGAGGGGGGACAGGGGCTCTATGGCTACACCTTC
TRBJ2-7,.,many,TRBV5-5,CASSWSSYEQYF,TGTGCCAGCAGCTGGAGCTCCTACGAGCAGTACTTC
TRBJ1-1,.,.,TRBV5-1,CASSLETRGWTEAFF,TGCGCCAGCAGCTTGGAAACAAGGGGGTGGACTGAAGCTTTCTTT
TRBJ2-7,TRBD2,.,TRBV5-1,CASSPTSGSSYEQYF,TGCGCCAGCAGCCCAACTAGCGGGAGTTCCTACGAGCAGTACTTC
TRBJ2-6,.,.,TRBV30,CAWSGGRSSSGANVLTF,TGTGCCTGGAGTGGGGGCAGGTCTAGCTCTGGGGCCAACGTCCTGACTTTC
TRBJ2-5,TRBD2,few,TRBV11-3,CASSPGTSGRETQYF,TGTGCCAGCAGCCCCGGGACTAGCGGGAGGGAGACCCAGTACTTC
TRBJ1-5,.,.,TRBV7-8,CASSFRESSNQPQHF,TGTGCCAGCAGCTTCCGAGAAAGTTCCAATCAGCCCCAGCATTTT
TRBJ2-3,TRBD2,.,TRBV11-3,CASSPRTSGGAPDTQYF,TGTGCCAGCAGCCCGAGGACTAGCGGGGGGGCCCCAGATACGCAGTATTTT
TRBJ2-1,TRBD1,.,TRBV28,CASSLQGAGNEQFF,TGTGCCAGCAGTTTACAGGGGGCCGGCAATGAGCAGTTCTTC
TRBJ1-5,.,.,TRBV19,CASKDGPQRDNQPQHF,TGTGCCAGTAAAGATGGCCCACAGAGAGACAATCAGCCCCAGCATTTT
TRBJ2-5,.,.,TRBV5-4,CASSPGSGRRETQYF,TGTGCCAGCAGCCCCGGGAGTGGGCGGAGAGAGACCCAGTACTTC
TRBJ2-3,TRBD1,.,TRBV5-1,CASSLVGTGSGTDTQYF,TGCGCCAGCAGCTTGGTTGGGACAGGGAGCGGCACAGATACGCAGTATTTT
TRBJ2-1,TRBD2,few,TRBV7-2,CASSPRREYNEQFF,TGTGCCAGCAGCCCCCGGCGGGAGTACAATGAGCAGTTCTTC
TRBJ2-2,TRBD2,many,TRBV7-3,CASSLRGLGTTGELFF,TGTGCCAGCAGCTTACGCGGACTAGGGACCACCGGGGAGCTGTTTTTT
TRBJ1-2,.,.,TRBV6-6,CASRQDYGYTF,TGTGCCAGCAGACAGGACTATGGCTACACCTTC
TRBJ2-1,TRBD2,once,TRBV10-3,CAIRESSGLAGGPSYNEQFF,TGTGCCATCAGGGAATCGTCGGGACTAGCGGGAGGGCCGAGCTACAATGAGCAGTTCTTC
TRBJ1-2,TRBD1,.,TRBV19,CASSKDRGRLSYTF,TGTGCCAGTAGTAAAGACAGGGGAAGGTTGAGCTACACCTTC
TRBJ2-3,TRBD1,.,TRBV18,CASSITGGADTQYF,TGTGCCAGCTCCATAACAGGGGGCGCAGATACGCAGTATTTT
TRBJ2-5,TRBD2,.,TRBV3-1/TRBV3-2,CASSRLAGAFQETQYF,TGTGCCAGCAGCCGACTAGCGGGAGCCTTCCAAGAGACCCAGTACTTC
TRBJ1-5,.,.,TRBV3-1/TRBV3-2,CASSPTDQVDPYSNQPQHF,TGTGCCAGCAGCCCGACCGATCAGGTAGACCCTTATAGCAATCAGCCCCAGCATTTT
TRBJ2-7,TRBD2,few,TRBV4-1,CASSRGLAYEQYF,TGCGCCAGCAGCAGGGGACTAGCGTACGAGCAGTACTTC
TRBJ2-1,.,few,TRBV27,CASSNGINEQFF,TGTGCCAGCAGCAACGGTATCAATGAGCAGTTCTTC
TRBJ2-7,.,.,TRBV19,CASSIGWESYEQYF,TGTGCCAGTAGTATAGGGTGGGAGTCTTACGAGCAGTACTTC
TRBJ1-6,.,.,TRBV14,CASSQDGDSLNWWSYNSPLHF,TGTGCCAGCAGCCAGGACGGGGATAGTTTAAACTGGTGGTCCTATAATTCACCCCTCCACTTT
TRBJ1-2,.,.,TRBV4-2,CASSQKPGKGYGYTF,TGTGCCAGCAGCCAAAAACCGGGGAAGGGCTATGGCTACACCTTC
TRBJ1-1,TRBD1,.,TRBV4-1,CASSQTGGEDTEAFF,TGCGCCAGCAGCCAGACAGGGGGCGAGGACACTGAAGCTTTCTTT
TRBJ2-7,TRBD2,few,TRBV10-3,CAISGGGLAGVDEQYF,TGTGCCATCAGTGGAGGGGGGCTAGCGGGAGTCGACGAGCAGTACTTC